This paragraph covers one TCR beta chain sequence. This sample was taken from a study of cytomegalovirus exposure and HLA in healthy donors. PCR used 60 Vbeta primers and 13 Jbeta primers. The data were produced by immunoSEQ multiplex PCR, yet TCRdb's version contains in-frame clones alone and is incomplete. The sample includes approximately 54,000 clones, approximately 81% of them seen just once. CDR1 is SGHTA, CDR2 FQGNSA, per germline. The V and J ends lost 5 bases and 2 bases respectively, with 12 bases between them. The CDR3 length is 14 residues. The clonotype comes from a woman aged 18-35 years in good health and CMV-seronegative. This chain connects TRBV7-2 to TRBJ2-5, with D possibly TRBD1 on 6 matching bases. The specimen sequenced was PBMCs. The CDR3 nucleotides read TGTGCCAGCAGCCCACAGGGCCAACAAGAGACCCAGTACTTC. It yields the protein CASSPQGQQETQYF.